The 32 T cell receptor beta chains reported below all come from one sample, sequenced in a study of cytomegalovirus exposure and HLA in healthy donors. The PCR was carried out with 60 Vbeta primers and 13 Jbeta primers. TCRdb's copy holds only in-frame clones and misses some; the assay was immunoSEQ multiplex PCR. The sample totals tens of thousands of clones. Sequencing was performed on PBMCs. The receptors here all came from a male donor in good health and CMV-seronegative.

In regard to this clone: The sample contains more than one DNA sequence encoding this CDR3. The DNA for the CDR3 is TGTGCCAGCAGCGCCCACCCGGATACCCGGGGGGGTTCACCCCTCCACTTT. Translation gives CASSAHPDTRGGSPLHF. The genes are TRBV9 and TRBJ1-6, with D perhaps matching TRBD1 (5 bases). The germline V and J ends were trimmed by 3 bases and 9 bases, with 22 bases remaining between them. The CDR3 is made up of 17 amino acids. CDR1 and CDR2 from the germline V gene are SGDLS and YYNGEE.

The chain combines TRBV28 with TRBJ2-5; 9 bases are a match to TRBD2. The CDR3 runs to 16 residues. Germline V gene sequence: CDR1 MDHEN, CDR2 SYDVKM. Trimming cost V 9 bases and J 5 bases; bases outside gene matches: 16. The CDR3 coding sequence is TGTGCCAGTCAAAGCGGGGCGCTAGCGGGAATGGAGACCCAGTACTTC. Its protein product is CASQSGALAGMETQYF.

This chain uses TRBV7-2 with TRBJ2-3; D is unresolved. The length of the CDR3 is 15 residues. Germline V gene sequence: CDR1 SGHTA, CDR2 FQGNSA. V was clipped by 2 bases and J by 3 bases, with 12 bases between them. CDR3 loop: CASSLQLGSTDTQYF. The CDR3, as DNA: TGTGCCAGCAGCTTACAACTCGGGTCAACAGATACGCAGTATTTT. The full variable domain, with the rest looked up from reference TRBV7-2 and TRBJ2-3, is GAGVSQSPSNKVTEKGKDVELRCDPISGHTALYWYRQSLGQGLEFLIYFQGNSAPDKSGLPSDRFSAERTGGSVSTLTIQRTQQEDSAVYLCASSLQLGSTDTQYFGPGTRLTVL.

V gene TRBV7-9 combines with J gene TRBJ2-7; 7 bases match TRBD1. Germline V gene lookup returns CDR1 SEHNR and CDR2 FQNEAQ (reference sequence). The CDR3 spans 18 residues. J lost 0 bases, V lost 0 bases, and 11 bases had no gene match. CDR3 sequence: CASSLAYPGQAGSYEQYF. For the CDR3, the DNA is TGTGCCAGCAGCTTAGCCTACCCCGGACAGGCCGGCTCCTACGAGCAGTACTTC.

A note on this clone: An end of the junction differs from the germline gene, which may be a read error. The V call is TRBV30, the J call TRBJ1-1, with unresolved D. Germline CDR1 GTSNPN, CDR2 SVGIG (reference sequence). The CDR3 extends over 11 amino acids. DNA of the CDR3: TGTGCCTGGGATAGACACACTGAAGATTTCTTT. Translation gives CAWDRHTEDFF.

The rearrangement uses TRBV7-2 and TRBJ2-7; D is uncertain. The CDR3 is 13 amino acids. Trimming removed 1 base from V and 2 bases from J, with 6 bases in between. In germline, CDR1 is SGHTA, CDR2 FQGNSA. The CDR3: CASSLDRAYEQYF. CDR3 nucleotide sequence: TGTGCCAGCAGCTTAGATCGGGCCTACGAGCAGTACTTC.

This chain connects TRBV7-9 to TRBJ2-5; TRBD1 matches at 7 bases. The J call may be faulty, since TRBJ2-7 better matches the DNA end. In germline, CDR1 is SEHNR, CDR2 FQNEAQ (reference sequence). This CDR3 has 12 amino acids. As DNA, the CDR3 is TGTGCCAGCAGCCCCACAGGGGCCGAGCAGTACTTC. Its protein is CASSPTGAEQYF.

Comment on this clone: Compared with germline, one end of the junction differs, possibly owing to a read error. This chain links TRBV7-7 with TRBJ2-2; possible D gene TRBD2, 6 bases. Germline V gene lookup returns CDR1 SSHAT and CDR2 FNYEAQ (reference sequence). CDR3 length equals 13 residues. The CDR3 coding sequence is TGTGCTAGCAGCTCGACCGGGGGCGGGGAGCTGTTTTTT. Translating it yields CASSSTGGGELFF.

The rearrangement joins TRBV28 to TRBJ2-2, with 10 bases lining up with TRBD2. The trim removed 2 bases at V and 7 bases at J, leaving 7 bases unmatched. Germline CDR1 reads MDHEN; CDR2 reads SYDVKM. The CDR3 is 16 amino acids. CDR3 region: CASSLEAGGRIGELFF. The CDR3 coding sequence is TGTGCCAGCAGTTTAGAAGCGGGGGGGCGGATCGGGGAGCTGTTTTTT.

J is TRBJ1-3 and V is TRBV5-1; D is undetermined. CDR3 size: 14 residues. Germline CDR1 is SGHRS and CDR2 is YFSETQ. Deletions cut 0 bases from V and 0 bases from J, with 4 bases between. The CDR3 region has the DNA TGCGCCAGCAGCTTGGCGGGCTCTGGAAACACCATATATTTT. Its protein is CASSLAGSGNTIYF.

The chain is built from TRBV6-5 and TRBJ2-1; TRBD2 might be the D (6 bases). V shed 8 bases and J shed 6 bases, with 17 bases lying between them. CDR3 size: 14 residues. Germline V gives CDR1 MNHEY, CDR2 SVGAGI. CDR3 DNA sequence: TGTGCCAGCGCCTCAGGGCGGGGAGGCAATGAGCAGTTCTTC. Its translation is CASASGRGGNEQFF.

Comments on this clone: Other nucleotide sequences in the sample specify the same CDR3. This chain uses TRBV5-4 with TRBJ2-1; weak D call: TRBD1 (6 bases). This CDR3 region has 15 residues. V lost 4 bases and J 6 bases, leaving 17 bases between the germline ends. The germline V gene has CDR1 SGHNT and CDR2 YYREEE (reference sequence). CDR3 bases: TGTGCCAGCAGCCGACAGGCCAATGGGGTCAATGAGCAGTTCTTC. It yields the protein CASSRQANGVNEQFF.

V gene TRBV7-8 combines with J gene TRBJ2-2, with unresolved D. Germline V CDR1 and CDR2: SGHVS, FQNEAQ. The CDR3 length is 13 residues. The V end lost 1 base, the J end lost 8 bases, and 8 bases lay between the germline ends. In DNA, the CDR3 is TGTGCCAGCAGCTTAGTACCGGAGGGGGAGCTGTTTTTT. Protein sequence: CASSLVPEGELFF.

CDR3 coding DNA: TGCGCCAGCAGCCCGGGACTAGCAGGCACCCTCGAGCAGTACTTC. As protein: CASSPGLAGTLEQYF. The chain links TRBV4-3 to TRBJ2-7, with 9 bases lining up with TRBD2. V lost 4 bases, J lost 6 bases, and 10 bases stayed unmatched. CDR1 LGHNA and CDR2 YSLEER come from the germline V gene. The CDR3 sequence is 15 residues long.

This sequence joins TRBV4-1 and TRBJ1-1; the D gene is possibly TRBD1 (6 bases). Looked up from germline, CDR1 is MGHRA and CDR2 is YSYEKL. The CDR3 runs to 14 residues. Trimming left V 4 bases short and J 1 base short, with 10 bases between. This CDR3 is CASSPRDKNTEAFF. The CDR3 region has the DNA TGCGCCAGCAGCCCTCGGGACAAGAACACTGAAGCTTTCTTT.

V gene TRBV27 combines with J gene TRBJ2-1; 8 bases are shared with TRBD1. Germline V lookup: CDR1 MNHEY, CDR2 SMNVEV (reference sequence). The CDR3 loop spans 18 amino acids. After removal of 8 bases from V and 5 bases from J, the junction contained 20 bases not matched to a gene. CDR3 in amino acids: CASGSRTTGVVTDNEQFF. The CDR3 nucleotides are TGTGCCAGCGGGTCCAGAACGACAGGGGTAGTGACCGACAATGAGCAGTTCTTC.

The genes are TRBV5-1 and TRBJ2-7, with 8 bases fitting TRBD2. The CDR3 runs 16 residues. V shed 0 bases, J shed 3 bases, and the junction held 8 bases outside the gene matches. Per germline, CDR1 SGHRS and CDR2 YFSETQ. The CDR3 region is CASSLASTSAVYEQYF. The CDR3 coding sequence is TGCGCCAGCAGCTTGGCGTCGACTAGCGCCGTCTACGAGCAGTACTTC. The whole variable domain, remainder taken from reference TRBV5-1 and TRBJ2-7, is KAGVTQTPRYLIKTRGQQVTLSCSPISGHRSVSWYQQTPGQGLQFLFEYFSETQRNKGNFPGRFSGRQFSNSRSEMNVSTLELGDSALYLCASSLASTSAVYEQYFGPGTRLTVT.

The rearrangement joins TRBV10-3 to TRBJ2-5; TRBD1 matches 8 bases. Near its end, the DNA agrees better with TRBJ2-7, so the J call may be wrong. CDR3 length: 14 residues. The V gene's germline CDR1 is ENHRY and CDR2 SYGVKD. CDR3 residues: CAISETDRDYEQYF. The CDR3 bases are TGTGCCATCAGTGAAACGGACAGGGACTACGAGCAGTACTTC.

The rearrangement links TRBV28 to TRBJ2-5; D is perhaps TRBD1 (6 bases). The tail of the sequence fits TRBJ2-7 better, so the J call may be wrong. Germline V gene sequence: CDR1 MDHEN, CDR2 SYDVKM. This CDR3 is built from 12 residues. As DNA, the CDR3 is TGTGCCAGCGGGGGCCCCTCCTACGAGCAGTACTTC. This codes for CASGGPSYEQYF.

The chain employs TRBV7-8 and TRBJ2-3, with D perhaps TRBD2 (6 bases). Germline V gives CDR1 SGHVS, CDR2 FQNEAQ. There are 13 residues in the CDR3. Trimming took off 0 bases at V and 5 bases at J, with 6 bases between the two ends. Here the CDR3 DNA reads TGTGCCAGCAGCTTAGCGCGGGAAGATACGCAGTATTTT. Translating it yields CASSLAREDTQYF.

The V gene is TRBV28, the J gene TRBJ2-1; a possible D gene is TRBD2 (6 bases). The CDR3 extends over 14 amino acids. The ends were cut back, 6 bases at V and 9 bases at J, with 18 bases in the middle. Looked up from germline, CDR1 is MDHEN and CDR2 is SYDVKM. The CDR3 DNA is TGTGCCAGCAGGCCACCTCGCGGGGCTAGTGAGCAGTTCTTC. This translates into CASRPPRGASEQFF.

This chain links TRBV30 with TRBJ2-5; 9 bases fit TRBD2. The CDR3 spans 15 residues. After removal of 0 bases from V and 7 bases from J, the junction contained 9 bases not matched to a gene. The germline V gene has CDR1 GTSNPN and CDR2 SVGIG (reference sequence). The CDR3: CAWSVEGRGGGTQYF. As DNA, the CDR3 is TGTGCCTGGAGTGTGGAGGGGCGCGGGGGGGGGACCCAGTACTTC.

This rearrangement joins TRBV4-1 to TRBJ2-7; 10 nucleotides line up with TRBD1. This CDR3 region has 15 residues. The ends lost 4 bases at V and 1 base at J; junction bases unmatched: 4. CDR1 MGHRA and CDR2 YSYEKL come from the germline V gene. The CDR3 region is CASSRGTGESYEQYF. In nucleotides, the CDR3 is TGCGCCAGCAGCCGGGGGACAGGGGAATCCTACGAGCAGTACTTC.

The chain has TRBV10-3 and TRBJ2-4; the D gene is possibly TRBD1 (5 bases). Trimming took 3 bases from V and 4 from J, leaving 13 bases between them. The CDR3 totals 15 residues. Germline-derived CDR1 and CDR2 are ENHRY and SYGVKD. CDR3 nucleotides: TGTGCCATCAGTGATAGGGGTGACTTTAAAAACATTCAGTACTTC. This translates into CAISDRGDFKNIQYF.

The CDR3 region is CASRGEDRGTQYF. DNA of the CDR3: TGTGCCAGCAGAGGCGAGGATAGAGGGACCCAGTACTTC. The V gene is TRBV2, the J gene TRBJ2-5; D is uncertain. Germline V gene lookup returns CDR1 SNHLY and CDR2 FYNNEI. The V end lost 6 bases, the J end lost 7 bases, and 15 bases lay between the germline ends. This CDR3 is 13 amino acids long.

The V and J genes are TRBV28 and TRBJ1-3; 7 bases match TRBD1. The CDR3 length is 14 residues. Per germline, CDR1 MDHEN and CDR2 SYDVKM. J lost 4 bases, V lost 8 bases, and 8 bases had no gene match. The CDR3 spells CASCQGDFGNTIYF. CDR3 sequence (DNA): TGTGCCAGCTGCCAGGGGGATTTCGGAAACACCATATATTTT.

V and J are TRBV20-1 and TRBJ2-7, with a weak D call TRBD2 (5 bases). Germline CDR1 DFQATT, CDR2 SNEGSKA (reference sequence). CDR3 length: 11 amino acids. V lost 1 base and J lost 5, with 6 bases in between. The CDR3 loop reads CSARGGNEQYF. The DNA of the CDR3 is TGCAGTGCTAGAGGAGGGAACGAGCAGTACTTC.

This sequence joins TRBV18 and TRBJ2-2, with TRBD2 as a possible D gene (6 bases). Trimming removed 5 bases from V and 3 bases from J, with 13 bases in between. Germline CDR1 and CDR2: KGHSH and LQKENI. The CDR3 loop spans 15 amino acids. The DNA of the CDR3 is TGTGCCAGCTCATCTTGGCGGGACTACACCGGGGAGCTGTTTTTT. Its translation: CASSSWRDYTGELFF.

This chain joins TRBV7-2 and TRBJ2-3; 13 bases map to TRBD2. The CDR3 runs 16 residues. Germline-derived CDR1 and CDR2 are SGHTA and FQGNSA. The ends lost 3 bases at V and 6 bases at J; junction bases unmatched: 6. The CDR3 is CASSFGTSGAQDTQYF. DNA of the CDR3: TGTGCCAGCAGCTTTGGGACTAGCGGGGCTCAGGATACGCAGTATTTT.

V usage is TRBV18 and J usage is TRBJ2-7; 14 bases agree with TRBD2. Germline-derived CDR1 and CDR2 are KGHSH and LQKENI. Unmatched junction bases numbered 3, after V lost 6 bases and J lost 5 bases. CDR3 length equals 14 residues. The CDR3 sequence: CASSKGLAGDEQYF. Here the CDR3 DNA reads TGTGCCAGCTCCAAGGGACTAGCGGGAGACGAGCAGTACTTC.

Of note for this clone: This CDR3 is also generated by other DNA sequences in the sample. The chain employs TRBV14 and TRBJ2-7, with D maybe TRBD1 (5 bases). The V end was cut by 4 bases, the J end by 6 bases, with 13 bases between. This CDR3 is built from 13 residues. Germline assignment: CDR1 SGHDN and CDR2 FVKESK. The CDR3 is CASSPGLGREQYF. The CDR3 nucleotides are TGTGCCAGCAGCCCCGGGCTGGGGCGCGAGCAGTACTTC.

The chain combines TRBV6-5 with TRBJ2-7; 9 bases align to TRBD1. V lost 6 bases, J lost 4 bases, and 7 bases stayed unmatched. Germline CDR1 is MNHEY and CDR2 is SVGAGI. This CDR3 contains 14 residues. CDR3 DNA sequence: TGTGCCAGCAGGCCGACAGGGGGGAGGTACGAGCAGTACTTC. Translation: CASRPTGGRYEQYF.